The 18 T cell receptor beta chains below were found in one sample sequenced in a study of neurological immune-mediated disorders. TCRdb reanalysed the 5' RACE reads using MiXCR and keeps one entry per CDR3 protein. The data contain roughly 88,000 distinct CDR3 sequences, approximately 4% of them singletons. The specimen sequenced was PBMCs. These receptors were collected from a woman between 50 and 59 years old with multiple sclerosis.

This clonotype has a count of ten or more. The rearrangement joins TRBV20-1 to TRBJ1-6; weak D call: TRBD1 (5 bases). V was clipped by 4 bases and J by 5 bases, with 30 bases between them. The CDR3 has 20 residues. Germline V CDR1 and CDR2: DFQATT, SNEGSKA (reference sequence). The CDR3 spells CSATYYRYQGGDADNSPLHF. The CDR3 coding sequence is TGCAGTGCTACCTACTACAGGTACCAAGGAGGGGACGCGGATAATTCACCCCTCCACTTT.

This clonotype was detected many times. The genes are TRBV5-6 and TRBJ2-1; no definite D call. The CDR3 totals 13 residues. The V end was cut by 0 bases, the J end by 8 bases, with 9 bases between. Germline V gene sequence: CDR1 SGHDT, CDR2 YYEEEE. CDR3 amino acids: CASSLAHGYEQFF. Written as DNA, the CDR3 is TGTGCCAGCAGCTTGGCCCATGGCTATGAGCAGTTCTTC.

This clonotype was counted at least ten times. The chain employs TRBV7-9 and TRBJ2-4, with D perhaps matching TRBD1 (5 bases). The germline V gene has CDR1 SEHNR and CDR2 FQNEAQ (reference sequence). The CDR3 contains 13 residues. The V gene lost 6 bases and the J gene lost 2 bases, with 8 bases spanning the gap. CDR3 loop: CASRGPPKNIQYF. DNA for the CDR3: TGTGCCAGCAGGGGGCCGCCCAAAAACATTCAGTACTTC.

The chain employs TRBV20-1 and TRBJ1-1; possible D gene TRBD1, 5 bases. Germline values: CDR1 DFQATT, CDR2 SNEGSKA (reference sequence). The CDR3 length is 14 residues. The ends were cut back, 1 base at V and 5 bases at J, with 14 bases in the middle. DNA of the CDR3: TGCAGTGCTAGAGGAGGGGAGAGGAGTACTGAAGCTTTCTTT. Protein sequence: CSARGGERSTEAFF.

This clonotype was recorded at least ten times. The CDR3 nucleotides are TGCAGTGCTAGTTTAACAGACTACAATGAGCAGTTCTTC. Translating gives CSASLTDYNEQFF. J is TRBJ2-1 and V is TRBV20-1; D is uncertain. In germline, CDR1 is DFQATT, CDR2 SNEGSKA (reference sequence). The CDR3 runs to 13 residues. Trimming took off 3 bases at V and 3 bases at J, with 9 bases between the two ends.

As for this clonotype: This may be a read error: a much more frequent sequence differs by one nucleotide. The gene calls are TRBV7-2 and TRBJ2-2, with a possible D match to TRBD2 (6 bases). Germline V gene data show CDR1 as SGHTA and CDR2 as FQGNSA. Trimming pared 1 base from V and 0 bases from J, leaving 6 bases between. The CDR3 is 15 residues long. The CDR3 coding sequence is TGTGCCAGCAGCTTAGGCGGGGCGAACACCGGGGAGCTGTTTTTT. Amino acid sequence: CASSLGGANTGELFF.

This clonotype came up many times. J is TRBJ1-5 and V is TRBV15; tentatively, D is TRBD1 (6 bases). The CDR3 sequence is 14 residues long. V lost 3 bases to trimming and J lost 3 bases, with 9 bases between them. Germline V lookup: CDR1 LNHNV, CDR2 YYDKDF (reference sequence). The CDR3, as DNA: TGTGCCACCAGCAGTCCAGGGGTCAATCAGCCCCAGCATTTT. This gives the protein CATSSPGVNQPQHF.

This clonotype was detected many times. CDR3 protein: CASSVEWVDSGYTF. DNA of the CDR3: TGTGCCAGCAGCGTAGAATGGGTGGACAGTGGCTACACCTTC. The chain couples TRBV9 to TRBJ1-2; weak D call: TRBD1 (6 bases). The V gene's germline CDR1 is SGDLS and CDR2 YYNGEE. The CDR3 is 14 residues long. Trimming took off 0 bases at V and 7 bases at J, with 13 bases between the two ends. Variable domain in full (rest from reference TRBV9 and TRBJ1-2): DSGVTQTPKHLITATGQRVTLRCSPRSGDLSVYWYQQSLDQGLQFLIQYYNGEERAKGNILERFSAQQFPDLHSELNLSSLELGDSALYFCASSVEWVDSGYTFGSGTRLTVV.

This clonotype came up many times. The chain employs TRBV20-1 and TRBJ2-4, with no clear D. The CDR3 extends over 14 amino acids. Germline V lookup: CDR1 DFQATT, CDR2 SNEGSKA (reference sequence). Trimming pared 1 base from V and 0 bases from J, leaving 7 bases between. The CDR3 nucleotides are TGCAGTGCTAGAGGGTTCTTAGCCAAAAACATTCAGTACTTC. Amino acids: CSARGFLAKNIQYF.

This clonotype was detected many times. The chain uses TRBV20-1 and TRBJ2-3; D unclear. CDR1 DFQATT and CDR2 SNEGSKA come from the germline V gene (reference sequence). The CDR3 is 14 amino acids. The V and J ends lost 3 bases and 0 bases respectively, with 10 bases between them. The CDR3, as DNA: TGCAGTGCTAGCGTGTCTGCCAGCACAGATACGCAGTATTTT. This translates into CSASVSASTDTQYF.

This clonotype was seen at least ten times. The gene calls are TRBV20-1 and TRBJ2-3; D gene uncertain. Germline V CDR1 and CDR2: DFQATT, SNEGSKA (reference sequence). The V end lost 0 bases, the J end lost 4 bases, and 11 bases lay between the germline ends. The CDR3 spans 14 residues. The CDR3 coding sequence is TGCAGTGCTAGAGATTATTCAGCTTCAGATACGCAGTATTTT. Its translation: CSARDYSASDTQYF.

This clonotype was recorded at least ten times. V usage is TRBV6-1 and J usage is TRBJ1-5, with D unresolved. Trimming shortened V by 4 bases and J by 0 bases, and 10 bases separated the two germline ends. Per germline, CDR1 MNHNS and CDR2 SASEGT. CDR3 length equals 15 residues. CDR3: CASSAGTNSNQPQHF. For the CDR3, the DNA is TGTGCCAGCAGTGCTGGCACCAATAGCAATCAGCCCCAGCATTTT.

The chain carries TRBV29-1 and TRBJ1-1; weak D call: TRBD1 (5 bases). CDR3 size: 14 residues. Trimming left V 4 bases short and J 5 bases short, with 17 bases between. The germline CDR1 and CDR2 sequences are SQVTM and ANQGSEA. In nucleotides, the CDR3 is TGCAGCGTTGGAAATGATCGGGGGTGGACTGAAGCTTTCTTT. It codes for CSVGNDRGWTEAFF.

This clonotype occurred many times. The chain couples TRBV5-1 to TRBJ2-2; 8 bases match TRBD2. V shed 9 bases and J 2 bases; nucleotides not matched to a gene: 6. The CDR3 spans 14 residues. The germline CDR1 and CDR2 sequences are SGHRS and YFSETQ. Written as DNA, the CDR3 is TGCGCCACCCACGGGGGGGACAACACCGGGGAGCTGTTTTTT. Translating it yields CATHGGDNTGELFF.

This clonotype has a count of ten or more. The V call is TRBV20-1, the J call TRBJ2-2, with 7 bases identical to TRBD1. This CDR3 is 13 amino acids long. Germline-derived CDR1 and CDR2 are DFQATT and SNEGSKA (reference sequence). V shed 5 bases and J 6 bases; nucleotides not matched to a gene: 6. As DNA, the CDR3 is TGCAGTGCTCGGTCGACAGGGTCCGGGGAGCTGTTTTTT. Translated, it gives CSARSTGSGELFF.

This clonotype was picked up many times. The chain is built from TRBV5-1 and TRBJ2-5; perhaps TRBD1 as D (6 bases). Trimming removed 4 bases at V and 2 bases at J, with 18 bases between. CDR1 is SGHRS and CDR2 is YFSETQ in the germline V gene. The CDR3 loop spans 16 amino acids. CDR3 sequence: CASSTGWTALQETQYF. DNA for the CDR3: TGCGCCAGCAGCACTGGATGGACAGCCTTGCAAGAGACCCAGTACTTC.

This clonotype was seen repeatedly, ten times or more. J is TRBJ2-3 and V is TRBV5-4, with 7 bases that match TRBD2. The CDR3 totals 16 residues. The trim removed 4 bases at V and 1 base at J, leaving 9 bases unmatched. The germline V gene encodes CDR1 SGHNT and CDR2 YYREEE (reference sequence). The CDR3 bases are TGTGCCAGCAGCACCCGGTGGGGGGGGGGCACAGATACGCAGTATTTT. Its protein is CASSTRWGGGTDTQYF. The entire variable domain, with the rest obtained from reference TRBV5-4 and TRBJ2-3, is as follows: ETGVTQSPTHLIKTRGQQVTLRCSSQSGHNTVSWYQQALGQGPQFIFQYYREEENGRGNFPPRFSGLQFPNYSSELNVNALELDDSALYLCASSTRWGGGTDTQYFGPGTRLTVL.

The sample holds many counts of this clonotype. V and J are TRBV20-1 and TRBJ1-5; tentatively, D is TRBD1 (6 bases). Between the trimmed V and J ends, which lost 2 bases and 0 bases, there was a span of 11 bases. CDR3 length equals 15 residues. The V gene's germline CDR1 is DFQATT and CDR2 SNEGSKA (reference sequence). CDR3 DNA: TGCAGTGCTAGACCCGGACAGTATAGCAATCAGCCCCAGCATTTT. Its translation: CSARPGQYSNQPQHF.